This T cell receptor (beta chain) was documented in a study of cytomegalovirus exposure and HLA in healthy donors. About the research overall: A later analysis reported the roughly 130 validation repertoires used the same platform as the approximately 670 first-cohort repertoires. Study-wide points: Rare TCR sequences predominated, though certain public TCRs were found in many donors. It was confirmed in vitro that a few of the CMV-associated chains were specific for CMV antigens.

About this clone: What it binds is unknown.

With V trimmed by 5 bases and J by 7 bases, 4 bases remained unmatched. The CDR3 sequence is 13 residues long. Looked up from germline, CDR1 is SGHVS and CDR2 is FQNEAQ. Sequencing used immunoSEQ multiplex PCR; TCRdb keeps in-frame clones, though not all of them. Of 50,000 to 65,000 clones in the sample, roughly nine tenths are singletons; the top ten hold approximately 8.1%. The V call is TRBV7-8, the J call TRBJ2-2, with 7 nucleotides matching TRBD1. The clonotype was recovered from a woman younger than 35 in good health and CMV-seropositive. Source material: PBMCs. The CDR3 DNA reads as TGTGCCAGCAGCACCAGACAGGGCGGGGAGCTGTTTTTT. Its translation is CASSTRQGGELFF.